This is a list of T cell receptor beta chains from one sample in a study of T-cell reconstitution after alpha-beta-depleted transplantation in children. TCRdb itself ran the PCR reads through MiXCR, one entry per CDR3 protein. The profile shows under 250,000 distinct CDR3 sequences, roughly 18% of them singletons. The source was PBMCs, mostly from graft donor cells, collected 360 days after TCRalphabeta/CD19-depleted stem cell transplant. Every receptor here comes from a male patient aged 2-15 years who had a stem cell transplant for acute lymphoblastic leukemia, so the T cells may come from the graft donor. Both conserved end residues are part of each CDR3. D genes are given only for firm matches. Some rows have no size entry. The others give once, few or many, or a class for an expanded clone.

v_call,j_call,d_call,clone_size,cdr3_aa,cdr3_nt
TRBV25-1,TRBJ2-1,.,few,CASSEFTSGDEQFF,TGTGCCAGCAGTGAATTCACTTCAGGGGATGAGCAGTTCTTC
TRBV28,TRBJ1-5,.,few,CASSLTNWYSNQPQHF,TGTGCCAGCAGTTTAACGAACTGGTATAGCAATCAGCCCCAGCATTTT
TRBV29-1,TRBJ2-5,TRBD2,few,CSVEVASGKETQYF,TGCAGCGTTGAAGTTGCTAGCGGGAAAGAGACCCAGTACTTC
TRBV28,TRBJ1-5,.,.,CASSSGVVGQPQHF,TGTGCCAGCAGTTCCGGGGTCGTGGGTCAGCCCCAGCATTTT
TRBV5-1,TRBJ2-7,.,few,CASSKDGRDYEQYF,TGCGCCAGCAGCAAGGACGGGAGAGACTACGAGCAGTACTTC
TRBV29-1,TRBJ2-2,.,many,CSVEEGWNTGELFF,TGCAGCGTTGAAGAGGGGTGGAACACCGGGGAGCTGTTTTTT
TRBV7-2,TRBJ2-3,.,.,CASSLEVDTQYF,TGTGCCAGCAGCTTAGAGGTGGATACGCAGTATTTT
TRBV10-3,TRBJ2-7,.,.,CAISDRYRMEQYF,TGTGCCATCAGTGATCGATATCGTATGGAGCAGTACTTC
TRBV5-1,TRBJ2-2,.,.,CASSPWADGQGNTGELFF,TGCGCCAGCAGCCCCTGGGCGGACGGCCAGGGGAACACCGGGGAGCTGTTTTTT
TRBV2,TRBJ2-3,.,few,CASRDRDHTDTQYF,TGTGCCAGCAGGGACAGAGATCACACAGATACGCAGTATTTT
TRBV11-2,TRBJ2-1,TRBD2,.,CASSGTSGRNRAYNEQFF,TGTGCCAGCTCCGGGACTAGCGGGAGGAATAGGGCCTACAATGAGCAGTTCTTC
TRBV5-4,TRBJ2-3,.,.,CASSRLQGLTDTQYF,TGTGCCAGCAGCCGCCTTCAGGGACTCACAGATACGCAGTATTTT
TRBV5-4,TRBJ2-3,TRBD2,few,CASRNGLAGGNTDTQYF,TGTGCCAGCAGAAACGGACTAGCGGGGGGAAACACAGATACGCAGTATTTT
TRBV24-1,TRBJ2-1,.,many,CATSPGAGTNEQFF,TGTGCCACCAGTCCCGGAGCGGGTACCAATGAGCAGTTCTTC
TRBV6-5,TRBJ2-7,TRBD2,.,CASSYSASGSSYEQYF,TGTGCCAGCAGTTACTCGGCTAGCGGGAGCTCCTACGAGCAGTACTTC
TRBV5-1,TRBJ2-7,.,.,CASSLDGQRLYEQYF,TGCGCCAGCAGCTTGGATGGACAGCGTTTATACGAGCAGTACTTC
TRBV5-1,TRBJ1-3,TRBD1,.,CASSRDRAMAANTIYF,TGCGCCAGCAGCAGAGACAGGGCGATGGCAGCGAACACCATATATTTT
TRBV5-1,TRBJ1-4,.,many,CASSLTATNEKLFF,TGCGCCAGCAGCTTGACAGCAACTAATGAAAAACTGTTTTTT
TRBV6-1,TRBJ2-1,TRBD1,.,CASSRDRAPNEQFF,TGTGCCAGCAGTAGGGACAGAGCCCCAAATGAGCAGTTCTTC
TRBV12-3/TRBV12-4,TRBJ1-1,TRBD1,few,CASSTGQGYTEAFF,TGTGCCAGCAGTACAGGACAGGGGTACACTGAAGCTTTCTTT
TRBV6-1,TRBJ2-3,TRBD1,.,CASSEGGFSTDTQYF,TGTGCCAGCAGCGAAGGGGGCTTTAGCACAGATACGCAGTATTTT
TRBV28,TRBJ2-2,.,.,CASSPESGELFF,TGTGCCAGCAGCCCAGAATCCGGGGAGCTGTTTTTT
TRBV5-4,TRBJ1-5,.,.,CASSFVWQDQLGQPQHF,TGTGCCAGCAGCTTTGTTTGGCAAGACCAGTTGGGTCAGCCCCAGCATTTT
TRBV6-2/TRBV6-3,TRBJ2-2,TRBD2,.,CASSTSDPLDTGELFF,TGTGCCAGCAGCACTAGCGATCCTCTGGACACCGGGGAGCTGTTTTTT
TRBV5-5,TRBJ1-1,TRBD1,.,CASSLHQDRGKAFF,TGTGCCAGCAGCTTACACCAAGACAGGGGGAAAGCTTTCTTT
TRBV29-1,TRBJ2-7,.,few,CSVTGQGGNEQYF,TGCAGCGTTACTGGGCAGGGGGGCAACGAGCAGTACTTC
TRBV12-3/TRBV12-4,TRBJ2-7,.,.,CASSFGRGYEQYF,TGTGCCAGCAGTTTCGGCAGGGGATACGAGCAGTACTTC
TRBV14,TRBJ1-1,TRBD1,.,CASSLRAPTGFRDTEAFF,TGTGCCAGCAGCCTCCGGGCCCCGACAGGGTTTCGGGACACTGAAGCTTTCTTT
TRBV4-3,TRBJ2-1,.,.,CASSQDRAAPAYNEQFF,TGCGCCAGCAGCCAAGATAGGGCAGCGCCAGCCTACAATGAGCAGTTCTTC
TRBV5-6,TRBJ1-5,.,once,CASSSLSQFLPNQPQHF,TGTGCCAGCAGCTCATTGAGTCAGTTTTTGCCTAATCAGCCCCAGCATTTT
TRBV20-1,TRBJ1-4,.,many,CSATSSGENEKLFF,TGCAGTGCTACCAGTTCAGGGGAAAATGAAAAACTGTTTTTT
TRBV12-3/TRBV12-4,TRBJ2-7,.,few,CASSSPQGAISYEQYF,TGTGCCAGCAGTTCGCCCCAGGGTGCCATTTCCTACGAGCAGTACTTC
TRBV4-2,TRBJ2-6,.,few,CASSQGLGESPGANVLTF,TGTGCCAGCAGCCAAGGTCTGGGGGAAAGTCCTGGGGCCAACGTCCTGACTTTC
TRBV14,TRBJ2-5,.,many,CASSQDIGETQYF,TGTGCCAGCAGCCAAGATATAGGCGAGACCCAGTACTTC
TRBV7-9,TRBJ2-5,TRBD2,once,CASSLWGAGGQETQYF,TGTGCCAGCAGCCTCTGGGGAGCGGGGGGACAAGAGACCCAGTACTTC
TRBV20-1,TRBJ2-3,.,few,CSAAWWSQLADTQYF,TGCAGTGCCGCGTGGTGGTCCCAGTTAGCAGATACGCAGTATTTT
TRBV7-9,TRBJ1-5,.,.,CASSSGGFNQPQHF,TGTGCCAGCAGCTCGGGGGGATTCAATCAGCCCCAGCATTTT
TRBV7-7,TRBJ2-1,.,few,CASSLARTNNEQFF,TGTGCCAGCAGCTTAGCCAGGACCAACAATGAGCAGTTCTTC
TRBV20-1,TRBJ1-4,TRBD1,many,CSARDLSGTGNEKLFF,TGCAGTGCTAGAGATCTCTCCGGGACAGGGAATGAAAAACTGTTTTTT
TRBV4-3,TRBJ2-2,TRBD2,.,CASSPSGLAGTGELFF,TGCGCCAGCAGTCCTTCGGGACTAGCGGGAACCGGGGAGCTGTTTTTT
TRBV7-3,TRBJ1-1,.,.,CASSADRNTEAFF,TGTGCCAGCAGCGCGGACCGGAACACTGAAGCTTTCTTT
TRBV6-5,TRBJ1-3,.,few,CASSTQGISGNTIYF,TGTGCCAGCAGTACTCAGGGGATCTCTGGAAACACCATATATTTT
TRBV28,TRBJ2-7,.,.,CASSLVFVQYF,TGTGCCAGCAGTTTGGTTTTCGTGCAGTACTTC
TRBV18,TRBJ2-4,.,few,CASSPPEDIQYF,TGTGCCAGCTCGCCACCAGAGGACATTCAGTACTTC
TRBV5-5,TRBJ2-1,TRBD1,few,CASSLGGYRVYNEQFF,TGTGCCAGCAGCCTAGGGGGCTACAGGGTCTACAATGAGCAGTTCTTC
TRBV12-3/TRBV12-4,TRBJ1-5,.,.,CASSLVQGRQPQHF,TGTGCCAGCAGTTTAGTTCAGGGGCGACAGCCCCAGCATTTT
TRBV7-2,TRBJ2-1,.,few,CASSLAGEIDEQFF,TGTGCCAGCAGCTTAGCGGGGGAAATCGATGAGCAGTTCTTC
TRBV12-3/TRBV12-4,TRBJ1-4,.,once,CASSLPRREKLFF,TGTGCCAGCAGTTTACCGAGGCGTGAAAAACTGTTTTTT
TRBV7-9,TRBJ1-2,TRBD1,.,CASSTGAGGDYGYTF,TGTGCCAGCAGCACAGGGGCAGGGGGCGACTATGGCTACACCTTC
TRBV29-1,TRBJ2-7,.,few,CSVEAMNYEQYF,TGCAGCGTTGAAGCCATGAACTACGAGCAGTACTTC
TRBV11-2,TRBJ1-3,.,.,CASSRNSENTIYF,TGTGCCAGCAGCCGGAATTCGGAAAACACCATATATTTT
TRBV7-9,TRBJ2-2,.,many,CASSLSDGTGELFF,TGTGCCAGCAGCTTATCAGACGGGACCGGGGAGCTGTTTTTT
TRBV12-3/TRBV12-4,TRBJ2-5,.,.,CASSLWTVAGETQYF,TGTGCCAGCAGTTTATGGACGGTCGCGGGGGAGACCCAGTACTTC
TRBV4-3,TRBJ2-2,.,.,CASSQSGPAGELFF,TGCGCCAGCAGCCAATCGGGGCCAGCCGGGGAGCTGTTTTTT
TRBV2,TRBJ2-5,.,.,CASKMSSLETQYF,TGTGCCAGCAAAATGTCTAGCCTAGAGACCCAGTACTTC